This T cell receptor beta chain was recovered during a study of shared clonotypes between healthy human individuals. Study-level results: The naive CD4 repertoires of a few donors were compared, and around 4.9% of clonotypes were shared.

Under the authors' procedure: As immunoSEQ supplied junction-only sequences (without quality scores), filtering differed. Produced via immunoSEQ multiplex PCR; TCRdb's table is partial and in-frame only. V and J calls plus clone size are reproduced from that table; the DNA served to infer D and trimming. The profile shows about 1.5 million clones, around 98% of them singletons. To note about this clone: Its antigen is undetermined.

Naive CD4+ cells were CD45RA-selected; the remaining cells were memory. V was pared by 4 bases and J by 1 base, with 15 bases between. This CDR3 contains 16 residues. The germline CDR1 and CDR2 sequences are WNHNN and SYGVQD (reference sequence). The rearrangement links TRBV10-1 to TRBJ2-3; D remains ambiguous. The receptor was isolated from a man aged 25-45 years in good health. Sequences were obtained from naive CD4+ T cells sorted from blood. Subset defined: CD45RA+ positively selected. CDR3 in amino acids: CASSGPLSSGTDTQYF. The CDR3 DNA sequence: TGCGCCAGCAGTGGCCCCTTAAGCTCGGGCACAGATACGCAGTATTTT.